Sequencing of this T cell receptor beta chain was carried out in a study of blood T cell repertoires in COVID-19. Study overall: Donors in the United States, Italy and Spain gave samples during acute or convalescent COVID-19. From T cells, B-cell-depleted T cells, or PBMCs came the material, which was cDNA or gDNA.

Per the study methods: Researchers report that nucleated cell counts were estimated from reference gene primer amplification. Only in-frame clones appear in the TCRdb table, and some are missing; sequencing was by immunoSEQ multiplex PCR. Clone size and the V and J calls come from that table; the DNA yielded D and trimming. The repertoire holds around 170,000 clones, with 80% to 90% as singletons. CDR3 length equals 13 residues. Germline V gene sequence: CDR1 SGHKS, CDR2 YYEKEE (reference sequence). The V and J ends lost 2 bases and 1 base respectively, with 6 bases between them. The sequence came from a young man who had recovered from COVID-19. This chain connects TRBV5-5 to TRBJ1-2, with D uncertain. The sequencing sample was made of peripheral blood. The CDR3 loop reads CASSFPSNYGYTF. Here the CDR3 DNA reads TGTGCCAGCAGCTTTCCCAGTAACTATGGCTACACCTTC.